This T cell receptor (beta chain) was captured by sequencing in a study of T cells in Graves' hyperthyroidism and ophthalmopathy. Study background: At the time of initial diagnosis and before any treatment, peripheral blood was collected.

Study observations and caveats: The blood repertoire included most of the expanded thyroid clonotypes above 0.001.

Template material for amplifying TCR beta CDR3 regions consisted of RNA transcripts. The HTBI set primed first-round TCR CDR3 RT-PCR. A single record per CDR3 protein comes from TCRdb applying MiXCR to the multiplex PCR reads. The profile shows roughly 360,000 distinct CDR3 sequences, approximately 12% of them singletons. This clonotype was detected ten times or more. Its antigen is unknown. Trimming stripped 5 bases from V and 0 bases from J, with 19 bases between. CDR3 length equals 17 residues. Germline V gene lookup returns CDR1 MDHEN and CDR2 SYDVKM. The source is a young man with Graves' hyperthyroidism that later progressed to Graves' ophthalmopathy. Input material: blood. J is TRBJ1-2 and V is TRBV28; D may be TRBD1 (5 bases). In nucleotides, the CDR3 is TGTGCCAGCAGTATACCCGGGGACGAGGAAGCTAACTATGGCTACACCTTC. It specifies CASSIPGDEEANYGYTF.